This T cell receptor beta chain was identified during a study of T-cell memory formation after mild COVID-19. TCRdb reanalysed the 5' RACE reads using MiXCR and keeps one entry per CDR3 protein. The data show about 240,000 distinct CDR3 sequences, approximately 9% seen once. The study's findings and limits: Day 15 to 85 contracting clones showed balanced CD4/CD8; later expanders leaned CD4+.

This CDR3 comprises 18 residues. Germline CDR1 SGHTA, CDR2 FQGNSA. Trimming took 4 bases from V and 0 from J, leaving 16 bases between them. A remark on this clonotype: What it binds is not known.

The source material was PBMCs or a T cell subset sorted from them (not recorded which). The rearrangement links TRBV7-2 to TRBJ2-6; D perhaps matches TRBD2 (5 bases). The receptor's source is a man younger than 35 who had mild COVID-19 (a few samples of this study predate the infection). Cell type and time point are not known. CDR3 sequence reads: CASSSNVRGYSGANVLTF. In DNA form, the CDR3 reads TGTGCCAGCAGCTCCAACGTTCGAGGGTACTCTGGGGCCAACGTCCTGACTTTC.